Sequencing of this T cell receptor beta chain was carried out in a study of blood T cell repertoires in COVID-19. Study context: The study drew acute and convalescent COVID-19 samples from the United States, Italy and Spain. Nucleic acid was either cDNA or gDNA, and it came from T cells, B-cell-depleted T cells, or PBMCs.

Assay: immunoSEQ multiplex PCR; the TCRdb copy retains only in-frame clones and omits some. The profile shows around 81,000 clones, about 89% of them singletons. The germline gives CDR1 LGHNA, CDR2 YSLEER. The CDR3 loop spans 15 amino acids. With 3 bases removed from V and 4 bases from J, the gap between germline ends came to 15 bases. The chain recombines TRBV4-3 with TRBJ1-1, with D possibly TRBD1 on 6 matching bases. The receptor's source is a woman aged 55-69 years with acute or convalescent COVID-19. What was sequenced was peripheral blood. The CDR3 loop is CASSQYREAVTEAFF. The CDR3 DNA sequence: TGCGCCAGCAGCCAGTACAGGGAAGCGGTCACTGAAGCTTTCTTT.